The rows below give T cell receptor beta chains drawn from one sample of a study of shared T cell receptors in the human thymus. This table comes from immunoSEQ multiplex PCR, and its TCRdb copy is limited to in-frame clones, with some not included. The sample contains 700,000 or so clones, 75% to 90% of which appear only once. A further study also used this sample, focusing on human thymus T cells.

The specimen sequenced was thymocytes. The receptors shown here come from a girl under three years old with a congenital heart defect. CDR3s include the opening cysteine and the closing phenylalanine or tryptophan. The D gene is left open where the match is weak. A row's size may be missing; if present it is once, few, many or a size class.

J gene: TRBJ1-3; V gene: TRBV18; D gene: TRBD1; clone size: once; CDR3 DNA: TGTGCCAGCTCACTCCGGGACAGGGGTTCTGGAAACACCATATATTTT; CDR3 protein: CASSLRDRGSGNTIYF
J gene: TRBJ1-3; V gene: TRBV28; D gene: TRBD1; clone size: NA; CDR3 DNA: TGTGCCAGCAGGGACCGGGACAGGGGTTCAGGAAACACCATATATTTT; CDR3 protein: CASRDRDRGSGNTIYF
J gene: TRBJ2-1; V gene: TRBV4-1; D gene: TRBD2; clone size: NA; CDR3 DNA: TGCGCCAGCAGCCAAGGCGTAGCGGGGGGGACCAGGAATGAGCAGTTCTTC; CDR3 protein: CASSQGVAGGTRNEQFF
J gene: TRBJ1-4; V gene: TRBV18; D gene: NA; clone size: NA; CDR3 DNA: TGTGCCAGCTCACGGCTCCGGGACTGGAACGAAAAACTGTTTTTT; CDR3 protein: CASSRLRDWNEKLFF
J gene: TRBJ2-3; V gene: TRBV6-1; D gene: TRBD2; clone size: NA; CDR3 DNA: TGTGCCAGCAGAGCGGGGGGCGGAGATACGCAGTATTTT; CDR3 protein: CASRAGGGDTQYF
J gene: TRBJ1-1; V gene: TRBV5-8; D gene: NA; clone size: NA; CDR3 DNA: TGTGCCAGCAGCCCGATGCTAGGGGTTTTTATCCCTGAAGCTTTCTTT; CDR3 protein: CASSPMLGVFIPEAFF
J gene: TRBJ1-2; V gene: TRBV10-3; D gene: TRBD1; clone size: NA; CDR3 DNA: TGTGCCATCAGAGATAAATATCGGGACAGCCAAATGTATGGCTACACCTTC; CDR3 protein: CAIRDKYRDSQMYGYTF
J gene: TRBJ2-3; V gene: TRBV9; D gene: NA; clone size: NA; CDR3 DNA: TGTGCCAGCAGCGGCAACAACCGGGACATCACAGATACGCAGTATTTT; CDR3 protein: CASSGNNRDITDTQYF
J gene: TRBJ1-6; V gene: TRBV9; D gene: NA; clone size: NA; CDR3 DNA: TGTGCCAGCAGCGCAACAGAATCACAGGGATTCAGCTCCTATAATTCACCCCTCCACTTT; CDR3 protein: CASSATESQGFSSYNSPLHF
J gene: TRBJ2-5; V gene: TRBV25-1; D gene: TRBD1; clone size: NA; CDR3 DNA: TGTGCCAGCACGCCAGGGACAGGGGAAGAGACCCAGTACTTC; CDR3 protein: CASTPGTGEETQYF
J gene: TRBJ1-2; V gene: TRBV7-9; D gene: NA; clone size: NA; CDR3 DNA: TGTGCCAGCAGCACCCGACCCCCAGGGGAGATATCGGGTGGCTACACCTTC; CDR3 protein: CASSTRPPGEISGGYTF
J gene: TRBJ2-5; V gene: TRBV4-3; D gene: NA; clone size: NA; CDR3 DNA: TGCGCCAGCAGCCGGATAGACAGGATCCAAGAGACCCAGTACTTC; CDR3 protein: CASSRIDRIQETQYF
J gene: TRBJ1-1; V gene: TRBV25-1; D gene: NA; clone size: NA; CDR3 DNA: TGTGCCAGCAGAGGAACAGGATCAAACACTGAAGCTTTCTTT; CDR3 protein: CASRGTGSNTEAFF
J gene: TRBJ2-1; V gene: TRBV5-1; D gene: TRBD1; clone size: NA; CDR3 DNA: TGCGCCAGCAGCGTAACAGGGGGCACGGACAATGAGCAGTTCTTC; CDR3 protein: CASSVTGGTDNEQFF
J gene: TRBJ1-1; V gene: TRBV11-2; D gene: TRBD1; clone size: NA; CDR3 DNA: TGTGCCAGCAGCGGCTTTGGACAGGACTTTGAAGCTTTCTTT; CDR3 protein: CASSGFGQDFEAFF
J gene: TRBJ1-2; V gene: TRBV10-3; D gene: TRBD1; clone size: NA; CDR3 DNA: TGTGCCATCGCCGCGACAGGGTTAGGCGGCTACACCTTC; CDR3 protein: CAIAATGLGGYTF
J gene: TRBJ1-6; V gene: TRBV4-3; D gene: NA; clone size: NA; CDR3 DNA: TGCGCCAGCAGCCGAACCCGGGTCGTGGATTCACCCCTCCACTTT; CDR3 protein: CASSRTRVVDSPLHF
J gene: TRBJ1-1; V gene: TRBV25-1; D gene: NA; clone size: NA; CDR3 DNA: TGTGCCAGCAGTATTTCGCGGGCGAACACTGAAGCTTTCTTT; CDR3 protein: CASSISRANTEAFF
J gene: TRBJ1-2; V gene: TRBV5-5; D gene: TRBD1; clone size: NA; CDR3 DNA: TGTGCCAGCAGCTTGAGGGCTGACAGGGGAACTAACTATGGCTACACCTTC; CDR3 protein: CASSLRADRGTNYGYTF
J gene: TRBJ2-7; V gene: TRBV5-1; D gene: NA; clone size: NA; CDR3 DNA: TGCGCCAGCAGACGGGACATTCTACGCGAGCAGTACTTC; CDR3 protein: CASRRDILREQYF
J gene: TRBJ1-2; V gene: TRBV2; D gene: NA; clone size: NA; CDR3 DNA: TGTGCCAGCAGTGCTGTCCTTAACTATGGCTACACCTTC; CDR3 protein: CASSAVLNYGYTF
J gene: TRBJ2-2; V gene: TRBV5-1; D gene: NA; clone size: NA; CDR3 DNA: TGCGCCAGCAGCTTGGGTGTAATCGACACCGGGGAGCTGTTTTTT; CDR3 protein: CASSLGVIDTGELFF
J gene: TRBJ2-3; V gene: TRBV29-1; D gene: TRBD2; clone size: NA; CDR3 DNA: TGCAGCGTTGGGACTAGCGGGGGCCCCGATACGCAGTATTTT; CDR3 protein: CSVGTSGGPDTQYF
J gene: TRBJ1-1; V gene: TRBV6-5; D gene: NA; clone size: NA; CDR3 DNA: TGTGCCAGCCCCCGGGGCACTGAAGCTTTCTTT; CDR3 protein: CASPRGTEAFF
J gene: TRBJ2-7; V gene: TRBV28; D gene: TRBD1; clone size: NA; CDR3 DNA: TGTGCCAGCAGTTCCCGGGACAGGGGGATAGGCCTCCACGAGCAGTACTTC; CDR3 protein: CASSSRDRGIGLHEQYF
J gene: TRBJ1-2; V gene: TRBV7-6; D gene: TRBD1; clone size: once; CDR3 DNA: TGTGCCAGCAGCGCATTACAGGGGGTGGACTATGGCTACACCTTC; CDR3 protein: CASSALQGVDYGYTF
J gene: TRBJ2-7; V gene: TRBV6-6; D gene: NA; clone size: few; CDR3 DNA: TGTGCCAGCAGTCAGAAACAAGATACCTACGAGCAGTACTTC; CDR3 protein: CASSQKQDTYEQYF
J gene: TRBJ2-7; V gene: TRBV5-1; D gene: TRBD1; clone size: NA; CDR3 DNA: TGCGCCAGCAGCTTCTCGCAGGGGGCAGCGATCTCCTACGAGCAGTACTTC; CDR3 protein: CASSFSQGAAISYEQYF
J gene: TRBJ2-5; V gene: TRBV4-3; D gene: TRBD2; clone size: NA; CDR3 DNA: TGCGCCAGCAGCCAAGAAGGAATAGCGGGGGAGACCCAGTACTTC; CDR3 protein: CASSQEGIAGETQYF
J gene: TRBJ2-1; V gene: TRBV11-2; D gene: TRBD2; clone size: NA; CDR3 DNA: TGTGCCAGCAGCTTTGGCGGGGGGGGACACAATGAGCAGTTCTTC; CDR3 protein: CASSFGGGGHNEQFF
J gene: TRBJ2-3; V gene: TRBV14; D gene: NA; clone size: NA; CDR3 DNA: TGTGCCAGCAGCCAGATCCCCTCTCGGGTGGCGGGGTTACCAGATACGCAGTATTTT; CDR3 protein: CASSQIPSRVAGLPDTQYF
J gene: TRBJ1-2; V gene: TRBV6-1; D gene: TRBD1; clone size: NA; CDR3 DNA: TGTGCCAGCAGAGAGACAGGGATTTATGGCTACACCTTC; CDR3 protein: CASRETGIYGYTF
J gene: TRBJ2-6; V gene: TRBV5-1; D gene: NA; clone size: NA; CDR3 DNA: TGCGCCAGCAGCTTGGGACACCTTTCTGGGGCCAACGTCCTGACTTTC; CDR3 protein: CASSLGHLSGANVLTF
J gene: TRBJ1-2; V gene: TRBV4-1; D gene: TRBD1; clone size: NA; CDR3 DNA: TGCGCCAGCAGCCAAGTGGATAGGGGGCTCGGCTATGGCTACACCTTC; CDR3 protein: CASSQVDRGLGYGYTF